This T cell receptor (beta chain) was documented in a study of somatic mutations in cytotoxic T cells in rheumatoid arthritis. This CDR3 region has 14 residues. Germline V gene sequence: CDR1 SEHNR, CDR2 FQNEAQ (reference sequence). V shed 4 bases, J shed 4 bases, and the junction held 6 bases outside the gene matches. Repertoires were generated with immunoSEQ multiplex PCR, while TCRdb's copy carries only in-frame clones and drops some. The data contain around 20,000 clones, around 67% of them singletons. Sequenced material: CD8+ T cells sorted from blood. The V gene is TRBV7-9, the J gene TRBJ2-7; 8 bases align to TRBD1. The TCR sequence derives from an adult with rheumatoid arthritis. The DNA of the CDR3 is TGTGCCAGCAGCTCAGGGACAGGCTTGTACGAGCAGTACTTC. It translates to CASSSGTGLYEQYF.